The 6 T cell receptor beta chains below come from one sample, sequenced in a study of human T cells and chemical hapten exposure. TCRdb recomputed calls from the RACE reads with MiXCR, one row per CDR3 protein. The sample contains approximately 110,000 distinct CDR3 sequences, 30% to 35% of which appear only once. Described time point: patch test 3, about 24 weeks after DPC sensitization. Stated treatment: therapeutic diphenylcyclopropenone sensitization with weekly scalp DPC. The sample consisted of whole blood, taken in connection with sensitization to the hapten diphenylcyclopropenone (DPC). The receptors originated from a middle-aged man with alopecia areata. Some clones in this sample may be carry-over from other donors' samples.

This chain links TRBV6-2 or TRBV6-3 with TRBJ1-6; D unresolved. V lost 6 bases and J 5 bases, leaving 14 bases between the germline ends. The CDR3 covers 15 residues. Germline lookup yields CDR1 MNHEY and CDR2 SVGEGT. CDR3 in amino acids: CASRSVSRDNSPLHF. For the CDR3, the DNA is TGTGCCAGCAGATCGGTCTCCCGGGATAATTCACCCCTCCACTTT.

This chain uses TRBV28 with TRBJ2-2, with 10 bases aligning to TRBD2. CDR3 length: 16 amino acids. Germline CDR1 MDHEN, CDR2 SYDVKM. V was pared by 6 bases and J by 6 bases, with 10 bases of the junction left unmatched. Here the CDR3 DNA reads TGTGCCAGCAGCCGCCATTCTAGCGGGAGACCCGGGGAGCTGTTTTTT. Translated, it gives CASSRHSSGRPGELFF.

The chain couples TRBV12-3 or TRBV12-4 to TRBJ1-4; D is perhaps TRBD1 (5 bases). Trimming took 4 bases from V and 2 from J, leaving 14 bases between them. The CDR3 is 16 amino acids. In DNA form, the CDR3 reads TGTGCCAGCAGTTGGGGGGTTTCGGGTACTAATGAAAAACTGTTTTTT. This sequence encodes CASSWGVSGTNEKLFF.

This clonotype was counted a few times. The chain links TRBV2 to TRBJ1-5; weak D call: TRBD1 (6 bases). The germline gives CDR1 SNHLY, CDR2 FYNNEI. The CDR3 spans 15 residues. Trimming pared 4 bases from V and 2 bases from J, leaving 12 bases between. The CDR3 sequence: CASSVGDIGNQPQHF. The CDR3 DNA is TGTGCCAGCAGTGTGGGGGACATCGGCAATCAGCCCCAGCATTTT.

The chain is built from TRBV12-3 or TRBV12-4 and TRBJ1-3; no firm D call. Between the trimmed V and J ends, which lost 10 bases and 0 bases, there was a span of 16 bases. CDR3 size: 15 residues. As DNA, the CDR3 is TGTGCCATCGGTGGTCGGGCGTACTCTGGAAACACCATATATTTT. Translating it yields CAIGGRAYSGNTIYF.

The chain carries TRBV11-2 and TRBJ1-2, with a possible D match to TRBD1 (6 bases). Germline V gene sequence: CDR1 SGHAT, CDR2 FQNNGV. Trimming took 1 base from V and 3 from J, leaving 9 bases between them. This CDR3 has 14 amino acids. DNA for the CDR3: TGTGCCAGCAGCTTAGGCCAGGGGTACTATGGCTACACCTTC. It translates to CASSLGQGYYGYTF.